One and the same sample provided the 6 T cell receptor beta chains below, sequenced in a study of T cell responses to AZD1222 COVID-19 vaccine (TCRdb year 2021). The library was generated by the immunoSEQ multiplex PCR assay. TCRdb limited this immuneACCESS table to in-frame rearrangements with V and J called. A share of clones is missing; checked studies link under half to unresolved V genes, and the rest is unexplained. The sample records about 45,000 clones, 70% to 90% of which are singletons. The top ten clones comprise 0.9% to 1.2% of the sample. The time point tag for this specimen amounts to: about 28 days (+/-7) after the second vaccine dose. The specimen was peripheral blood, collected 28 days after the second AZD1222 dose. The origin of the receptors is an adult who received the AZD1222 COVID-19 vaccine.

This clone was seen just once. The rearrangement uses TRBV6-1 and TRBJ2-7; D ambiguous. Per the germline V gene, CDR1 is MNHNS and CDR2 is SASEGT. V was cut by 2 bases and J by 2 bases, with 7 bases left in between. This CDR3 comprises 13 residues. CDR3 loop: CASSETATYEQYF. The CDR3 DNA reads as TGTGCCAGCAGTGAAACAGCTACCTACGAGCAGTACTTC.

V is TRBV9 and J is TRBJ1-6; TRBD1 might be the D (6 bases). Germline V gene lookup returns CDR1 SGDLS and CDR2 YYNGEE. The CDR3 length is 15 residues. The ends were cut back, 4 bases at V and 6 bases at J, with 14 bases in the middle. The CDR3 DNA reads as TGTGCCAGCAGCACGACAGGAGTCCCTAATTCACCCCTCCACTTT. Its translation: CASSTTGVPNSPLHF.

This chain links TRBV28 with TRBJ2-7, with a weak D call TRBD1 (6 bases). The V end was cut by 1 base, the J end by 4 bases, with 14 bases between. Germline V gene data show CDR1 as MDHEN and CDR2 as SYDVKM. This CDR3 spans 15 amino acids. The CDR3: CASSLSPERGYEQYF. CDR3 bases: TGTGCCAGCAGTTTATCGCCGGAAAGGGGGTACGAGCAGTACTTC.

Here the CDR3 reads CASSLGSRVAVPQHF. The CDR3, as DNA: TGTGCCAGCAGCTTGGGATCCAGGGTGGCTGTGCCCCAGCATTTT. This sequence joins TRBV5-6 and TRBJ1-5; D possibly corresponds to TRBD1 (5 bases). The CDR3 is 15 residues long. V was pared by 0 bases and J by 9 bases, with 16 bases between. Germline CDR1 and CDR2: SGHDT and YYEEEE.

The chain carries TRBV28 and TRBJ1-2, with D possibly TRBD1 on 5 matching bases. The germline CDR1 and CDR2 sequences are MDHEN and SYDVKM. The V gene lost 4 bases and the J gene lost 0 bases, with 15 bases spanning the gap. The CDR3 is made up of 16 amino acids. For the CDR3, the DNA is TGTGCCAGCAGTTCGAGGGACCTCGCTACTAACTATGGCTACACCTTC. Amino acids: CASSSRDLATNYGYTF.

The CDR3 sequence: CASSRDRVRSPLHF. Here the CDR3 DNA reads TGTGCCAGCAGCCGGGACAGGGTCAGGTCACCCCTCCACTTT. The genes are TRBV7-2 and TRBJ1-6, with TRBD1 identical over 9 bases. The CDR3 is made up of 14 amino acids. Germline CDR1 and CDR2: SGHTA and FQGNSA. Losses at the gene ends were 5 bases for V and 10 bases for J; bases not matched to a gene: 6.